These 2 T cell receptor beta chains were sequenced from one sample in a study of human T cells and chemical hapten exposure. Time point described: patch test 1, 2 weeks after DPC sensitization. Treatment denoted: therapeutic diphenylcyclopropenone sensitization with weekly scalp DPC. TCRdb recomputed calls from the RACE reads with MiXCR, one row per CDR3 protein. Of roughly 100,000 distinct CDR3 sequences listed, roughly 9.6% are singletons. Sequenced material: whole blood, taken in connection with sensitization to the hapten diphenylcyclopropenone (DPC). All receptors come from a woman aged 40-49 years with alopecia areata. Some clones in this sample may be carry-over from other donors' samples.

CDR3 sequence (DNA): TGTGCCTGGATTGGACAGATGAACACTGAAGCTTTCTTT. This codes for CAWIGQMNTEAFF. The V and J genes are TRBV30 and TRBJ1-1, with D possibly matching TRBD1 (6 bases). This CDR3 is 13 amino acids long. V was cut by 4 bases and J by 0 bases, with 9 bases left in between. Germline CDR1 and CDR2: GTSNPN and SVGIG (reference sequence).

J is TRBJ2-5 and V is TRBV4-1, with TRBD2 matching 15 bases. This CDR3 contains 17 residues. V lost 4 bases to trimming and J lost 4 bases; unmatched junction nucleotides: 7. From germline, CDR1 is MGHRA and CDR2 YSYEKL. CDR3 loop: CASSLGLAGGLGETQYF. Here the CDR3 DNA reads TGCGCCAGCAGCCTGGGACTAGCGGGAGGTTTAGGAGAGACCCAGTACTTC.